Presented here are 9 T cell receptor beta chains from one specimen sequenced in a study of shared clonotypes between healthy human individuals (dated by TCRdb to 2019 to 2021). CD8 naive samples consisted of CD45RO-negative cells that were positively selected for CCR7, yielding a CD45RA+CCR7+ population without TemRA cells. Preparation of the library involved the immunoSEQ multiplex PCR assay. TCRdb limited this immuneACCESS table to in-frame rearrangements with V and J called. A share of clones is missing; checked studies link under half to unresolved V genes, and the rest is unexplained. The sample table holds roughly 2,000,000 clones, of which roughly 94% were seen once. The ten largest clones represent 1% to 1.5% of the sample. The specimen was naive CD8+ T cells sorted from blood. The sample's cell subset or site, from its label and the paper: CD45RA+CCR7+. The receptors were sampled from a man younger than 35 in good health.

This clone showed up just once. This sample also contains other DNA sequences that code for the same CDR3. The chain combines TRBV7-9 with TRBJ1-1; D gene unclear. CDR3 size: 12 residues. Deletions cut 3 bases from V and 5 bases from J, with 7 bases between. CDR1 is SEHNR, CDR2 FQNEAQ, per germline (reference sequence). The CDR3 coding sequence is TGTGCCAGCAGCTTTGAGGGTACTGAAGCTTTCTTT. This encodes CASSFEGTEAFF.

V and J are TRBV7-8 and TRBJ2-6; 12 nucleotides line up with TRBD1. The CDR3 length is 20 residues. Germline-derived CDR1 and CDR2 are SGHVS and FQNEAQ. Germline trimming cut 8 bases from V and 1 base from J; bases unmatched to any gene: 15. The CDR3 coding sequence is TGTGCCAGCTCAAAGAAGAACCCGGGACAGGGGGCGTCTGGGGCCAACGTCCTGACTTTC. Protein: CASSKKNPGQGASGANVLTF.

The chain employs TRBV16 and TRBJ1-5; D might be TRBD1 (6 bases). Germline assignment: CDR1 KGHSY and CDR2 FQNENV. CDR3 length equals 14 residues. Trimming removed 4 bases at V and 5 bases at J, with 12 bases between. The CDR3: CASSPPGGYQPQHF. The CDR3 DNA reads TGTGCCAGCAGCCCCCCCGGGGGCTATCAGCCCCAGCATTTT.

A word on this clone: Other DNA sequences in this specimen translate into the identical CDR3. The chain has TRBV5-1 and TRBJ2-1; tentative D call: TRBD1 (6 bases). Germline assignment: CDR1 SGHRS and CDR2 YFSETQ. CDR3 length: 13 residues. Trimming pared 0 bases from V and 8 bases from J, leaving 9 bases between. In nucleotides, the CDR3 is TGCGCCAGCAGCTTGGCACAGGGCCATGAGCAGTTCTTC. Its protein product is CASSLAQGHEQFF. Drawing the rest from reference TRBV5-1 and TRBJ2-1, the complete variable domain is KAGVTQTPRYLIKTRGQQVTLSCSPISGHRSVSWYQQTPGQGLQFLFEYFSETQRNKGNFPGRFSGRQFSNSRSEMNVSTLELGDSALYLCASSLAQGHEQFFGPGTRLTVL.

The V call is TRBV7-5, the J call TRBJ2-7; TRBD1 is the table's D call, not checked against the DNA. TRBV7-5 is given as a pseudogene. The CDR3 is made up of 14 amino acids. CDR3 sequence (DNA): TGTGCCAGAAGCTTAGAGGTCAGGGCCTACGAGCAGTACTTC. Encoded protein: CARSLEVRAYEQYF.

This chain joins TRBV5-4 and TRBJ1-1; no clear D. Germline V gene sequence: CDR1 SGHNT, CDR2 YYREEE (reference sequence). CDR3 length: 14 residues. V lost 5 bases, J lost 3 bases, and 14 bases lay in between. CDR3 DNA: TGTGCCAGCAGGTGGGGTCAAGGAGACACTGAAGCTTTCTTT. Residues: CASRWGQGDTEAFF.

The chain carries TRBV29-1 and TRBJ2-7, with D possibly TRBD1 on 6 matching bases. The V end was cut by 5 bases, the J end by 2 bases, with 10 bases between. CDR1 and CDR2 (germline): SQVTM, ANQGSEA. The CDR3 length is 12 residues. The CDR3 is CSVHQGPYEQYF. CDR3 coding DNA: TGCAGCGTTCATCAGGGGCCCTACGAGCAGTACTTC.

DNA for the CDR3: TGTGCCAGCAGCACCGGGACAGGGGCCGGGTATGAAGCTTTCTTT. The encoded protein is CASSTGTGAGYEAFF. The chain carries TRBV7-8 and TRBJ1-1; TRBD1 matches at 10 bases. CDR3 size: 15 residues. Losses at the gene ends were 5 bases for V and 7 bases for J; bases not matched to a gene: 10. Per the germline V gene, CDR1 is SGHVS and CDR2 is FQNEAQ.

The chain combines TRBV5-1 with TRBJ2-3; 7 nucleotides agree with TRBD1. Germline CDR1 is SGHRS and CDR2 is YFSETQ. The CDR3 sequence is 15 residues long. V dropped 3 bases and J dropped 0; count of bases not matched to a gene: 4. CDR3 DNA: TGCGCCAGCAGCTCCGGGGACAGTAGCACAGATACGCAGTATTTT. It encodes CASSSGDSSTDTQYF.